This is a list of T cell receptor beta chains from one sample in a study of blood T cell repertoires in COVID-19. Generated by immunoSEQ multiplex PCR, the TCRdb table keeps only in-frame clones and is missing some. The data hold 100,000 to 150,000 clones, with about 88% observed a single time. The sample comprised peripheral blood. The origin of the receptors is a woman at least 80 years old with acute or convalescent COVID-19. The CDR3 runs from the conserved cysteine through the conserved F or W. D genes are given only for firm matches. Some rows mark clone size as missing; the rest say once, few, many or name a class of expanded clone.

NA	TRBV6-5	NA	TRBJ1-2	CASSPGPYGYTF	TGTGCCAGCAGCCCAGGGCCCTATGGCTACACCTTC
NA	TRBV5-1	NA	TRBJ1-1	CASSLVGGNTEAFF	TGCGCCAGCTCCCTAGTGGGGGGGAACACTGAAGCTTTCTTT
TRBD2	TRBV7-2	NA	TRBJ2-2	CASSLERPGGHGELFF	TGTGCCAGCAGCTTAGAGAGGCCGGGGGGGCACGGGGAGCTGTTTTTT
TRBD1	TRBV19	NA	TRBJ1-2	CASKQGLGNGYTF	TGTGCCAGCAAACAGGGGTTGGGTAATGGCTACACCTTC
NA	TRBV11-3	NA	TRBJ2-2	CASSLGSGELFF	TGTGCCAGCAGCTTAGGGAGTGGGGAGCTGTTTTTT
NA	TRBV18	NA	TRBJ1-1	CASSGERYGTEAFF	TGTGCCAGCTCCGGGGAAAGGTACGGCACTGAAGCTTTCTTT
NA	TRBV5-1	NA	TRBJ1-3	CASSVSTGSGNTIYF	TGCGCCAGCAGCGTCTCAACAGGGTCTGGAAACACCATATATTTT
NA	TRBV6-5	NA	TRBJ1-4	CASSYSDRIVF	TGTGCCAGCAGTTACTCGGACAGAATCGTTTTT
NA	TRBV4-3	NA	TRBJ2-5	CASSQAERGKGGRRETQYF	TGCGCCAGCAGCCAGGCGGAGCGGGGTAAGGGGGGGAGGAGGGAGACCCAGTACTTC
NA	TRBV5-1	once	TRBJ1-5	CASSLAPGLGQPQHF	TGCGCCAGCAGCTTGGCCCCGGGTCTTGGGCAGCCCCAGCATTTT
NA	TRBV5-1	NA	TRBJ2-1	CASAQQGSSYNEQFF	TGCGCCAGCGCCCAACAGGGAAGCTCCTACAATGAGCAGTTCTTC
NA	TRBV2	NA	TRBJ1-1	CASSEASTGEAFF	TGTGCCAGCAGTGAAGCCAGCACAGGGGAAGCTTTCTTT
NA	TRBV20-1	once	TRBJ1-1	CSASLQLLNTEAFF	TGCAGTGCTAGTCTACAGCTATTGAACACTGAAGCTTTCTTT
TRBD2	TRBV28	NA	TRBJ2-7	CASSSDGRSEQYF	TGTGCCAGCAGTTCCGACGGGAGGAGCGAGCAGTACTTC
NA	TRBV5-4	once	TRBJ1-5	CASSLDLRQPQHF	TGTGCCAGCAGCTTGGATTTACGGCAGCCCCAGCATTTT
NA	TRBV5-1	NA	TRBJ1-2	CASGEANYGYTF	TGCGCCAGTGGCGAGGCTAACTATGGCTACACCTTC
TRBD1	TRBV28	NA	TRBJ1-1	CASSTWDRGLNTEAFF	TGTGCCAGCAGTACCTGGGACAGGGGCTTGAACACTGAAGCTTTCTTT
NA	TRBV5-1	once	TRBJ1-4	CASSLEGQTNEKLFF	TGCGCCAGCAGCTTGGAGGGGCAGACTAATGAAAAACTGTTTTTT
TRBD2	TRBV29-1	once	TRBJ2-3	CSVGVIAGVDTQYF	TGCAGCGTTGGGGTTATAGCGGGAGTTGATACGCAGTATTTT
NA	TRBV18	once	TRBJ1-3	CASSPADGGSGNTIYF	TGTGCCAGCTCACCTGCGGACGGAGGTTCTGGAAACACCATATATTTT
NA	TRBV5-4	NA	TRBJ1-3	CASSLGLAVSSGNTIYF	TGTGCCAGCAGCTTGGGACTTGCGGTGAGCTCTGGAAACACCATATATTTT
NA	TRBV6-5	NA	TRBJ1-2	CASSSKGVTNYGYTF	TGTGCCAGCAGTTCAAAGGGAGTGACTAACTATGGCTACACCTTC
TRBD2	TRBV9	NA	TRBJ2-5	CASSKSGGQETQYF	TGTGCCAGCAGTAAGAGCGGGGGGCAAGAGACCCAGTACTTC
TRBD2	TRBV28	NA	TRBJ2-7	CASSFPVTSGTPTYEQYF	TGTGCCAGCAGTTTTCCGGTGACTAGCGGTACTCCTACCTACGAGCAGTACTTC
NA	TRBV7-9	few	TRBJ1-4	CASSRGSTNEKLFF	TGTGCCAGCAGTAGAGGGTCGACTAATGAAAAACTGTTTTTT
TRBD1	TRBV5-1	NA	TRBJ1-2	CASSLAGTVDGYTF	TGCGCCAGCAGCTTGGCCGGGACAGTTGATGGCTACACCTTC
NA	TRBV19	NA	TRBJ1-5	CASRPGGTFNQPQHF	TGTGCCAGTAGACCGGGGGGGACCTTCAATCAGCCCCAGCATTTT
NA	TRBV7-9	few	TRBJ1-3	CASSPDISGNTIYF	TGTGCCAGCAGCCCCGACATTTCTGGAAACACCATATATTTT
NA	TRBV15	NA	TRBJ1-4	CATSRGRREKLFF	TGTGCCACCAGCAGAGGAAGGAGGGAAAAACTGTTTTTT
NA	TRBV2	NA	TRBJ2-2	CASLFQGSGGELFF	TGTGCCAGCCTCTTTCAGGGGAGCGGCGGGGAGCTGTTTTTT
TRBD1	TRBV5-1	NA	TRBJ1-5	CASSLGDRAPNQPQHF	TGCGCCAGCAGCTTGGGGGACAGGGCCCCCAATCAGCCCCAGCATTTT
NA	TRBV18	NA	TRBJ1-3	CASSPNGQLSGNTIYF	TGTGCCAGCTCACCAAATGGACAGCTCTCTGGAAACACCATATATTTT
TRBD1	TRBV18	NA	TRBJ1-4	CASSPRQGTNEKLFF	TGTGCCAGCTCGCCGCGACAGGGAACTAATGAAAAACTGTTTTTT
TRBD1	TRBV7-3	few	TRBJ1-2	CASSLTLNGQGGGYTF	TGTGCCAGCAGCTTAACATTAAACGGACAGGGGGGTGGCTACACCTTC
TRBD2	TRBV27	NA	TRBJ2-2	CASGLGRGTGELFF	TGTGCCAGCGGCCTCGGGCGGGGGACCGGGGAGCTGTTTTTT
NA	TRBV7-2	NA	TRBJ2-2	CASSLGGDTGELFF	TGTGCCAGCAGCCTGGGGGGAGACACCGGGGAGCTGTTTTTT
TRBD1	TRBV10-3	once	TRBJ2-7	CAISLDRGRGEQYF	TGTGCCATCAGCCTGGACAGGGGGCGCGGCGAGCAGTACTTC
NA	TRBV27	NA	TRBJ2-7	CASSPRTAYEQYF	TGTGCCAGCAGTCCTCGGACAGCCTACGAGCAGTACTTC
TRBD1	TRBV24-1	once	TRBJ1-3	CATSDGQGSSGNTIYF	TGTGCCACCAGTGACGGACAGGGTTCTTCTGGAAACACCATATATTTT
NA	TRBV6-6	NA	TRBJ1-4	CASREGATNEKLFF	TGTGCCAGCAGAGAGGGGGCAACTAATGAAAAACTGTTTTTT
NA	TRBV3-1/TRBV3-2	NA	TRBJ1-5	CASSMTGGLLSNQPQHF	TGTGCCAGCAGCATGACGGGGGGTCTTCTAAGCAATCAGCCCCAGCATTTT
TRBD1	TRBV7-8	NA	TRBJ1-6	CASSLGGQGGNSPLHF	TGTGCCAGCAGCTTAGGGGGACAGGGTGGAAATTCACCCCTCCACTTT
TRBD1	TRBV19	NA	TRBJ1-5	CASGRQGNQPQHF	TGTGCCAGTGGCAGACAGGGGAATCAGCCCCAGCATTTT